This T cell receptor (beta chain) comes out of a study of T cell changes during pregnancy in multiple sclerosis. The CDR3 has 11 residues. Germline CDR1 and CDR2: MNHNS and SASEGT. Trimming cost V 8 bases and J 6 bases, with 9 bases left between them. This table comes from immunoSEQ multiplex PCR, and its TCRdb copy is limited to in-frame clones, with some not included. The sample records approximately 45,000 clones, roughly 92% being singletons. This material consisted of CD4+ T cells from peripheral blood mononuclear cells, taken in the first trimester of pregnancy. The genes are TRBV6-1 and TRBJ2-3; D is possibly TRBD2 (5 bases). The source is a female donor with multiple sclerosis, enrolled in a pregnancy study. The CDR3 spells CASGRGDTQYF. DNA for the CDR3: TGTGCCAGCGGCCGAGGGGATACGCAGTATTTT.